The entry below gives a single T cell receptor beta chain sequence along with its context. Antigen specificity is unknown. The method was immunoSEQ multiplex PCR; TCRdb's version includes in-frame clones alone and lacks a portion of them. The table includes 5,100 or so clones, roughly two thirds detected once. The germline CDR1 and CDR2 sequences are SGHAT and FQNNGV. There are 16 residues in the CDR3. V lost 1 base and J lost 2, with 12 bases in between. This specimen belongs to a study of OX40 agonist ivuxolimab in advanced cancers. Study overall: Patients received ivuxolimab, an agonistic anti-OX40 (CD134) antibody. A mean age of around 66 years, range about 20 to 79, was recorded, and 70% to 85% were male. Among those treated, three patients had partial responses, one with hepatocellular carcinoma and two with cutaneous melanoma.

Study-wide results and caveats: Averaged across samples, CD8+ T cells carried more expanded clones than CD4+ did.

Sequenced material: CD4+ or CD8+ T cells sorted from blood, taken in a trial of the OX40 agonist ivuxolimab. This TCR came from an adult with an advanced solid tumor such as melanoma, head and neck, liver or kidney cancer. J is TRBJ2-1 and V is TRBV11-2; D remains unclear. CDR3 sequence: CASSLVPGGAYNEQFF. Here the CDR3 DNA reads TGTGCCAGCAGCTTAGTGCCGGGTGGGGCCTACAATGAGCAGTTCTTC. Supplemented by reference TRBV11-2 and TRBJ2-1, the full variable domain reads EAGVAQSPRYKIIEKRQSVAFWCNPISGHATLYWYQQILGQGPKLLIQFQNNGVVDDSQLPKDRFSAERLKGVDSTLKIQPAKLEDSAVYLCASSLVPGGAYNEQFFGPGTRLTVL.